The source of this TCR beta chain is a study of T cell changes during pregnancy in multiple sclerosis. Measured with immunoSEQ multiplex PCR; TCRdb has only the in-frame clones, and not every one. The sample has around 44,000 clones, about 92% seen once; the top ten hold roughly 10%. CDR3 size: 16 residues. Losses at the gene ends were 1 base for V and 2 bases for J; bases not matched to a gene: 4. Germline CDR1 and CDR2: SGHVS and FQNEAQ. The sample consisted of CD8+ T cells from peripheral blood mononuclear cells, taken in the first trimester of pregnancy. The genes are TRBV7-8 and TRBJ2-3; TRBD2 aligns across 9 bases. The source of this sequence is a female donor with multiple sclerosis, enrolled in a pregnancy study. CDR3 sequence (DNA): TGTGCCAGCAGCTTAGGGGCGGGAGGGGTCACAGATACGCAGTATTTT. Translation: CASSLGAGGVTDTQYF.